The rows below give T cell receptor beta chains drawn from one sample of a study of Ad26.COV2.S vaccination and SARS-CoV-2 variants. Only in-frame clones appear in the TCRdb table, and some are missing; sequencing was by immunoSEQ multiplex PCR. This sample carries a few hundred thousand clones, more than 75% of them seen once, and the ten largest clones take about 3.5%. This specimen consisted of peripheral blood, obtained in a trial of Ad26.COV2.S vaccine versus placebo. These receptor sequences come from a person aged 18-60 years who received the Ad26.COV2.S COVID-19 vaccine or a placebo. The CDR3 runs from the conserved cysteine through the conserved F or W. Each record gives: clone size, V gene, CDR3 protein. The listing skips clone size in some rows; elsewhere it reads once, few, many or a size class.

size: NA; V: TRBV7-8; CDR3: CASSLVGWGEQFF
size: NA; V: TRBV28; CDR3: CASSLGRINEKLFF
size: NA; V: TRBV4-1; CDR3: CASSQGQGEANEQFF
size: NA; V: TRBV30; CDR3: CAWRRDGSEQFF
size: once; V: TRBV11-3; CDR3: CASRPGNEQFF
size: NA; V: TRBV7-6; CDR3: CASSFPLREVDSPLHF
size: NA; V: TRBV7-9; CDR3: CASSLAWLTGSYNEQFF
size: NA; V: TRBV11-2; CDR3: CASSGWRGPRGDTQYF
size: NA; V: TRBV19; CDR3: CASSMSPRGGTYEQYF
size: NA; V: TRBV5-1; CDR3: CASSSTGDTSYEQYF
size: NA; V: TRBV7-2; CDR3: CASSLDQGHSYEQYF
size: NA; V: TRBV6-2/TRBV6-3; CDR3: CASSSLRQNTEAFF
size: NA; V: TRBV9; CDR3: CASSAHGQGGTEAFF
size: NA; V: TRBV27; CDR3: CASSLPSLRGEQFF
size: NA; V: TRBV27; CDR3: CASSRSGTDTYEQYF
size: NA; V: TRBV5-8; CDR3: CASSGLRSGANVLTF
size: NA; V: TRBV7-2; CDR3: CASSLQGDSSPLHF
size: NA; V: TRBV19; CDR3: CASSIMGRGSTDTQYF
size: NA; V: TRBV5-1; CDR3: CASSSQGGNQPQHF
size: NA; V: TRBV5-4; CDR3: CASSFQRGGKNEQFF
size: NA; V: TRBV7-2; CDR3: CASSSDRDGLYGYTF
size: NA; V: TRBV9; CDR3: CASSPVRGAGYEKLFF
size: NA; V: TRBV28; CDR3: CASSLGTGRSYEQYF
size: NA; V: TRBV7-8; CDR3: CASSLVHSGNTIYF